This TCR beta chain is from a study of blood T cell repertoires in COVID-19. The overall study: Acute-phase and convalescent COVID-19 samples originated in the United States, Italy and Spain. In each case, the material was cDNA or gDNA derived from T cells, B-cell-depleted T cells, or PBMCs.

The CDR3 runs to 13 residues. Trimming took 7 bases from V and 7 from J, leaving 16 bases between them. Germline V CDR1 and CDR2: SNHLY, FYNNEI. The authors' processing: Quantification of nucleated cells was approximated via reference gene primer amplification. Sequenced by immunoSEQ multiplex PCR; TCRdb stores in-frame clones only, minus some. V and J calls plus clone size are reproduced from that table; the DNA served to infer D and trimming. The sample includes 52,000 or so clones, about 70% of them seen just once. The sequence derives from a man in his fifties with active or convalescent COVID-19. Sequencing was carried out using peripheral blood. The chain is built from TRBV2 and TRBJ1-2, with D possibly matching TRBD1 (5 bases). CDR3 in amino acids: CASILQVEGGYTF. CDR3 sequence (DNA): TGTGCCAGCATACTACAGGTGGAGGGTGGCTACACCTTC.